This TCR beta chain was sequenced in a study of blood T cell repertoires in COVID-19. The study drew participants aged roughly 18 to 95 years from 20 to 30 US areas. CDR3 length: 15 residues. The V gene's germline CDR1 is SGHTA and CDR2 FQGNSA. The ends were cut back, 4 bases at V and 3 bases at J, with 16 bases in the middle. Authors' methods: Amplification with reference gene primers provided the estimates of nucleated cell counts. Libraries were prepared by immunoSEQ multiplex PCR; TCRdb keeps only in-frame clonotypes and omits some of them. V and J calls and clone size are copied from that table; D and trimming were computed from the DNA. Of approximately 190,000 clones listed, about 88% are singletons.

This clonotype originated in a woman in her forties in a cohort exposed to, infected with or recovered from COVID-19 (not recorded which). J is TRBJ2-7 and V is TRBV7-2, with TRBD2 as a possible D gene (5 bases). Sample: PBMCs or T cells enriched from blood (not recorded which). The CDR3 is CASSSSVGEGYEQYF. The CDR3 DNA reads TGTGCCAGCAGCTCCAGTGTAGGTGAGGGCTACGAGCAGTACTTC.